The 14 T cell receptor beta chains presented below share a single source sample, sequenced in a study of cytomegalovirus exposure and HLA in healthy donors. Primers: 60 Vbeta forward and 13 Jbeta reverse. TCRdb's table, derived via immunoSEQ multiplex PCR, lists solely in-frame clones and lacks some. The data contain some 180,000 clones, around 70% of them singletons. The sample taken for sequencing was PBMCs. The receptor set was obtained from a male donor in good health and CMV-seronegative.

The chain joins TRBV4-1 to TRBJ2-2, with 7 bases lining up with TRBD1. The CDR3 sequence is 16 residues long. From germline, CDR1 is MGHRA and CDR2 YSYEKL. Trimming at V came to 1 base and at J to 1 base, leaving 3 bases not matched to a gene. DNA of the CDR3: TGCGCCAGCAGCCAAGCCGCAGGGGGGAACACCGGGGAGCTGTTTTTT. This codes for CASSQAAGGNTGELFF.

CDR3 loop: CASSRTELNTEAFF. The DNA of the CDR3 is TGTGCCAGCAGCCGCACAGAGTTGAACACTGAAGCTTTCTTT. The chain recombines TRBV6-5 with TRBJ1-1; D not resolved. The germline V gene encodes CDR1 MNHEY and CDR2 SVGAGI. The CDR3 sequence is 14 residues long. Trimming removed 6 bases at V and 0 bases at J, with 11 bases between.

The chain carries TRBV30 and TRBJ2-1; 8 nucleotides align to TRBD2. Germline trimming cut 1 base from V and 1 base from J; bases unmatched to any gene: 6. The CDR3 is made up of 16 amino acids. CDR1 GTSNPN and CDR2 SVGIG come from the germline V gene (reference sequence). The CDR3 spells CAWSAFLAGSYNEQFF. CDR3 DNA: TGTGCCTGGAGTGCCTTTCTAGCGGGTTCCTACAATGAGCAGTTCTTC.

The chain recombines TRBV25-1 with TRBJ2-1; no reliable D call. This CDR3 region has 15 residues. Trimming shortened V by 5 bases and J by 2 bases, and 13 bases separated the two germline ends. Germline V gene lookup returns CDR1 MGHDK and CDR2 SYGVNS. The CDR3 sequence is CASSPLRSPYNEQFF. CDR3 nucleotides: TGTGCCAGCAGTCCCTTGAGGAGTCCCTACAATGAGCAGTTCTTC.

The rearrangement uses TRBV6-5 and TRBJ2-1, with 11 bases that match TRBD1. The CDR3 extends over 16 amino acids. V was clipped by 4 bases and J by 8 bases; unmatched bases: 10. Germline CDR1 MNHEY, CDR2 SVGAGI. The CDR3 reads CASSSLGQGGHDEQFF. Here the CDR3 DNA reads TGTGCCAGCAGTTCCCTGGGACAGGGGGGGCATGATGAGCAGTTCTTC.

The V and J genes are TRBV5-1 and TRBJ1-5; 9 bases are shared with TRBD1. This CDR3 is built from 15 residues. Germline CDR1 is SGHRS and CDR2 is YFSETQ. J lost 7 bases, V lost 4 bases, and 9 bases had no gene match. The CDR3: CASSPTGTGLQPQHF. DNA for the CDR3: TGCGCCAGCAGCCCGACCGGGACAGGGCTACAGCCCCAGCATTTT.

The chain recombines TRBV27 with TRBJ2-3; 7 bases line up with TRBD2. The ends lost 5 bases at V and 2 bases at J; junction bases unmatched: 16. This CDR3 has 18 residues. CDR1 MNHEY and CDR2 SMNVEV come from the germline V gene (reference sequence). Written as DNA, the CDR3 is TGTGCCAGCAGTCCCCCCATGGGCCTAGCGGTATACACAGATACGCAGTATTTT. It is translated as CASSPPMGLAVYTDTQYF.

The V and J genes are TRBV6-5 and TRBJ1-5; no firm D call. The CDR3 length is 15 residues. Germline V CDR1 and CDR2: MNHEY, SVGAGI. V was clipped by 7 bases and J by 0 bases, with 13 bases between them. The CDR3 bases are TGTGCCAGCAACCGGGAACCCTATAGCAATCAGCCCCAGCATTTT. Translated, it gives CASNREPYSNQPQHF.

This clone was counted only a few times. The chain links TRBV28 to TRBJ2-5; D unclear. Deletions cut 5 bases from V and 1 base from J, with 11 bases between. CDR3 length: 14 amino acids. Per germline, CDR1 MDHEN and CDR2 SYDVKM. The CDR3 sequence is CASSPHTSQETQYF. The CDR3 nucleotides read TGTGCCAGCAGTCCACATACAAGCCAAGAGACCCAGTACTTC.

The chain is built from TRBV6-1 and TRBJ1-5; 8 bases agree with TRBD1. The V gene's germline CDR1 is MNHNS and CDR2 SASEGT. With V trimmed by 6 bases and J by 2 bases, 6 bases remained unmatched. The length of the CDR3 is 15 residues. The CDR3, as DNA: TGTGCCAGCAGCGGGGACAGGTCCGGCAATCAGCCCCAGCATTTT. It specifies CASSGDRSGNQPQHF.

The chain combines TRBV28 with TRBJ2-1, with D possibly TRBD1 on 5 matching bases. This CDR3 contains 17 residues. Germline CDR1 MDHEN, CDR2 SYDVKM. Trimming removed 3 bases from V and 2 bases from J, with 17 bases in between. CDR3 sequence: CASSFIRFRATYNEQFF. The CDR3 bases are TGTGCCAGCAGTTTTATACGGTTCAGGGCAACCTACAATGAGCAGTTCTTC.

Turning to this clone: Other DNA sequences from this sample encode an identical CDR3 as well. The chain couples TRBV7-3 to TRBJ1-5; D call uncertain. The V gene lost 2 bases and the J gene lost 5 bases, with 7 bases spanning the gap. CDR1 is SGHTA, CDR2 FQGTGA, per germline. The CDR3 sequence is 13 residues long. CDR3: CASSLSGDQPQHF. The CDR3 DNA reads TGTGCCAGCAGCTTATCGGGAGATCAGCCCCAGCATTTT.

The genes are TRBV13 and TRBJ1-3; D is uncertain. Germline V CDR1 and CDR2: PRHDT, FYEKMQ (reference sequence). Trimming pared 3 bases from V and 0 bases from J, leaving 9 bases between. The CDR3 runs 15 residues. The CDR3 reads CASSFGTSSGNTIYF. CDR3 DNA sequence: TGTGCCAGCAGCTTCGGTACGAGCTCTGGAAACACCATATATTTT.

The rearrangement uses TRBV27 and TRBJ1-2, with D tentatively TRBD1 (5 bases). The CDR3 is made up of 13 amino acids. CDR1 and CDR2 (germline): MNHEY, SMNVEV (reference sequence). V lost 1 base and J 4 bases, leaving 7 bases between the germline ends. Written as DNA, the CDR3 is TGTGCCAGCAGTTTATTGGGGGGCTATGGCTACACCTTC. Amino acid sequence: CASSLLGGYGYTF.